This T cell receptor (beta chain) was documented in a study of cytomegalovirus exposure and HLA in healthy donors. In the study overall: Ancestry clustering placed around 81% of several hundred genotyped donors in the Caucasian-associated cluster.

The primer mix had 60 Vbeta and 13 Jbeta primers. Here immunoSEQ multiplex PCR was the method, and the copy in TCRdb shows in-frame clones only, minus some. The sample includes approximately 120,000 clones, 81% of them seen just once. Between the trimmed V and J ends, which lost 6 bases and 2 bases, there was a span of 11 bases. CDR3 length equals 14 residues. Germline V lookup: CDR1 SNHLY, CDR2 FYNNEI. Overall study results and limits: TCR beta chain V- and J-gene trimming was linked, in a later analysis, to a missense variant in DCLRE1C. Reported performance of the classifier showed diagnosis of cytomegalovirus status with high specificity and sensitivity.

Details on this clone: What it binds is unknown.

Sequenced material: PBMCs. The V call is TRBV2, the J call TRBJ2-1; D may be TRBD2 (6 bases). The origin of this receptor is a woman in her 30s in good health and CMV-seronegative. The DNA of the CDR3 is TGTGCCAGCAGCCGGGGGAGAGCCTACAATGAGCAGTTCTTC. Amino acid sequence: CASSRGRAYNEQFF.